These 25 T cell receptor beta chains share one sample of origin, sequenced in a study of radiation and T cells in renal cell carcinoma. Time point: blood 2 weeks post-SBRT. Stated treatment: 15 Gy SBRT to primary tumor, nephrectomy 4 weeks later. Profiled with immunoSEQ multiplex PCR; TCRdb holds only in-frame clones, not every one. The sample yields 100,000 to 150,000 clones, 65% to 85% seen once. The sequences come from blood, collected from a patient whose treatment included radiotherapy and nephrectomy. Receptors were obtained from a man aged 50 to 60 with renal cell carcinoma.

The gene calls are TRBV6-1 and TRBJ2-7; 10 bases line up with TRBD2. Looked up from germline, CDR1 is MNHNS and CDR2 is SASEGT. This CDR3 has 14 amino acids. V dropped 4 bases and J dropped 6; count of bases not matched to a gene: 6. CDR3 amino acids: CASSGRLAGGEQYF. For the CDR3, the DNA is TGTGCCAGCAGTGGCCGACTAGCGGGCGGCGAGCAGTACTTC.

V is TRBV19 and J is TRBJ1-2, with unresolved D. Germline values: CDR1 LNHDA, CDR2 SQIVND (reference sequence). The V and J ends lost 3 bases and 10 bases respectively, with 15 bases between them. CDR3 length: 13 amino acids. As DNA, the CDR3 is TGTGCCAGTAGTATCTCGGGGTCCACGTACTACACCTTC. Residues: CASSISGSTYYTF.

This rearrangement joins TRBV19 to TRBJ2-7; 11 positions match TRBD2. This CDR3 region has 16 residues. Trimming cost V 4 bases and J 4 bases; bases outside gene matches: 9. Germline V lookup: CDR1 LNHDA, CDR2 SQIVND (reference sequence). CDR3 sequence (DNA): TGTGCCAGTAGTAACCAGGGGACTAGCGGAGCATACGAGCAGTACTTC. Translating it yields CASSNQGTSGAYEQYF.

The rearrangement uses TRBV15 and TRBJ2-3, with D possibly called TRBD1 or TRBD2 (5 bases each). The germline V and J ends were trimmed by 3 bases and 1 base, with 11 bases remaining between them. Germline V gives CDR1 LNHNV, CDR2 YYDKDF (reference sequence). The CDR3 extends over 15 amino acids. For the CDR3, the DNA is TGTGCCACCAGCAGTGTAACGGGACGCACAGATACGCAGTATTTT. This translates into CATSSVTGRTDTQYF.

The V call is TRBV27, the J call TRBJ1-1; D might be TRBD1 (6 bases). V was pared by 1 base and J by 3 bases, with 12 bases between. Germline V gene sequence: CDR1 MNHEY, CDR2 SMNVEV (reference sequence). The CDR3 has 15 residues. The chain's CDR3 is CASSLWPGGYTEAFF. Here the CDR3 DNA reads TGTGCCAGCAGTTTATGGCCGGGGGGCTACACTGAAGCTTTCTTT.

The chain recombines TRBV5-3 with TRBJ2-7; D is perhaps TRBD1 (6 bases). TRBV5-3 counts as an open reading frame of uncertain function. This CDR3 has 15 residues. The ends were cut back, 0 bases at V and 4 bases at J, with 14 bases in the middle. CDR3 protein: CARSLGNHRVYEQYF. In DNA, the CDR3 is TGTGCCAGAAGCTTGGGGAACCACAGGGTATACGAGCAGTACTTC.

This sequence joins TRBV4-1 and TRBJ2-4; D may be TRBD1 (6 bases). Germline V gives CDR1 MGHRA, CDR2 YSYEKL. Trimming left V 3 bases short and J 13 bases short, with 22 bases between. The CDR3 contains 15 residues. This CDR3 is CASSQGLTTERGQYF. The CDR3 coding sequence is TGCGCCAGCAGCCAGGGTCTCACGACGGAAAGGGGGCAGTACTTC.

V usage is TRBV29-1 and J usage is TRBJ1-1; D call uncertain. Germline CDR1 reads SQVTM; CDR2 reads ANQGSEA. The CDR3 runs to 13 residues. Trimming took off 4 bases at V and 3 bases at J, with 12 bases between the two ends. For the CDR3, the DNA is TGCAGCGTTGTACGTGGGCGGTACACTGAAGCTTTCTTT. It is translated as CSVVRGRYTEAFF.

The chain's CDR3 is CASTPGGSGGAGEQFF. As DNA, the CDR3 is TGTGCCAGCACCCCCGGTGGTAGCGGGGGGGCCGGAGAGCAGTTCTTC. The chain is built from TRBV6-6 and TRBJ2-1; 11 bases fit TRBD2. CDR1 and CDR2 (germline): MNHNY, SVGAGI (reference sequence). The J segment lost 10 bases and the V segment lost 7 bases, leaving 15 bases of the junction unmatched. The CDR3 consists of 16 residues.

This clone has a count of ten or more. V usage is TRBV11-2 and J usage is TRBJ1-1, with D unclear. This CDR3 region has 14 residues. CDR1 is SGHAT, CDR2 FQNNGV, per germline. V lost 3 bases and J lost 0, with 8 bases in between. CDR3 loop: CASSFAQMNTEAFF. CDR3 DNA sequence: TGTGCCAGCAGCTTCGCACAGATGAACACTGAAGCTTTCTTT.

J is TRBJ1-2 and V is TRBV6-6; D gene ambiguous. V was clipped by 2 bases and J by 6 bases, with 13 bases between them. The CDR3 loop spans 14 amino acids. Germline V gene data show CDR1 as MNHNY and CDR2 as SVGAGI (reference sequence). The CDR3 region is CASSYPGTVDGYTF. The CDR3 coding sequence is TGTGCCAGCAGTTACCCGGGAACAGTCGATGGCTACACCTTC.

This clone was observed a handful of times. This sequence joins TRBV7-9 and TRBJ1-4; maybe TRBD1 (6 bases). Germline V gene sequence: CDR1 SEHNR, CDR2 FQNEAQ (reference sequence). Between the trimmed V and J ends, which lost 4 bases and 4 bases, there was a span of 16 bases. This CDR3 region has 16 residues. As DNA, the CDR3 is TGTGCCAGCAGCTACCCGAGAGGGGGAAGTAATGAAAAACTGTTTTTT. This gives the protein CASSYPRGGSNEKLFF.

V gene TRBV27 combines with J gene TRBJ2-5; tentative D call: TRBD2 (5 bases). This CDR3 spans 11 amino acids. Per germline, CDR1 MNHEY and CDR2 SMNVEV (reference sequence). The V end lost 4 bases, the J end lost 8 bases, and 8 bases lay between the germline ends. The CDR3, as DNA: TGTGCCAGCAGTTATGGACTTACCCAGTACTTC. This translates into CASSYGLTQYF.

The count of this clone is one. CDR3 residues: CASSLSRAGNTIYF. CDR3 in DNA: TGTGCCAGCAGTTTAAGCAGGGCCGGAAACACCATATATTTT. The chain combines TRBV27 with TRBJ1-3, with a weak D call TRBD1 (5 bases). This CDR3 has 14 residues. V shed 2 bases and J shed 4 bases, with 9 bases lying between them. Per germline, CDR1 MNHEY and CDR2 SMNVEV (reference sequence).

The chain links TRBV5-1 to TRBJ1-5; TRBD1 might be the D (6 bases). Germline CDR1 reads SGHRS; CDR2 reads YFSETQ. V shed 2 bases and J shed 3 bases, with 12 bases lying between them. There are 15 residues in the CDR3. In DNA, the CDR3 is TGCGCCAGCAGCTTACAGGGCCATCACAATCAGCCCCAGCATTTT. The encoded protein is CASSLQGHHNQPQHF.

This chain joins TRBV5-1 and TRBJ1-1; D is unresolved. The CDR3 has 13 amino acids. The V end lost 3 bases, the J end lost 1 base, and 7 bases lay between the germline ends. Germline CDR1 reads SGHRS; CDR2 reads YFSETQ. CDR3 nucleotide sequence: TGCGCCAGCAGCTCTGAGGGGAACACTGAAGCTTTCTTT. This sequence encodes CASSSEGNTEAFF.

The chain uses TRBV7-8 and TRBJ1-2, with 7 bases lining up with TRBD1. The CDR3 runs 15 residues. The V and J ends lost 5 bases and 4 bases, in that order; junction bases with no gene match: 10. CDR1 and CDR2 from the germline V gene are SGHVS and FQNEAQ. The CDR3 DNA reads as TGTGCCAGCAGCCTCCTCGAGACAGGGTTCTATGGCTACACCTTC. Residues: CASSLLETGFYGYTF.

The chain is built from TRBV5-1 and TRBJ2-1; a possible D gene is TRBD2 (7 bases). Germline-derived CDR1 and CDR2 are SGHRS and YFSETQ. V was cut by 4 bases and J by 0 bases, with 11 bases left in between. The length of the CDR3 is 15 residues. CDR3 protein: CASSAGASSYNEQFF. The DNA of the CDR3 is TGCGCCAGCAGCGCGGGGGCGAGCTCCTACAATGAGCAGTTCTTC.

Here the CDR3 reads CASSTSGTPDKLFF. CDR3 in DNA: TGTGCCAGCAGTACGTCCGGGACCCCAGACAAACTGTTTTTT. The rearrangement uses TRBV6-6 and TRBJ1-4; D might be TRBD1 (5 bases). The V end was cut by 5 bases, the J end by 11 bases, with 18 bases between. Germline loops: CDR1 MNHNY, CDR2 SVGAGI (reference sequence). CDR3 size: 14 residues.

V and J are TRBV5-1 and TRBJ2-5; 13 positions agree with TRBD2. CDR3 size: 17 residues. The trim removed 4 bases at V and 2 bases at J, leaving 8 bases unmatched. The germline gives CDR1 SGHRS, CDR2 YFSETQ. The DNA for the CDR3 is TGCGCCAGCAGCGTACCTCGACTAGCGGGAGGACAAGAGACCCAGTACTTC. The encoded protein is CASSVPRLAGGQETQYF. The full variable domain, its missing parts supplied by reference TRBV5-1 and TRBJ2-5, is KAGVTQTPRYLIKTRGQQVTLSCSPISGHRSVSWYQQTPGQGLQFLFEYFSETQRNKGNFPGRFSGRQFSNSRSEMNVSTLELGDSALYLCASSVPRLAGGQETQYFGPGTRLLVL.

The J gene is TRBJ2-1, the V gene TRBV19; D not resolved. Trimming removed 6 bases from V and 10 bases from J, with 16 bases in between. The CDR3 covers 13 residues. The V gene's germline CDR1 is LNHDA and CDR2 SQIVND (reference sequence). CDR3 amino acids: CASSANDFGEQFF. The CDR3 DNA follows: TGTGCCAGTAGCGCCAATGATTTTGGGGAGCAGTTCTTC.

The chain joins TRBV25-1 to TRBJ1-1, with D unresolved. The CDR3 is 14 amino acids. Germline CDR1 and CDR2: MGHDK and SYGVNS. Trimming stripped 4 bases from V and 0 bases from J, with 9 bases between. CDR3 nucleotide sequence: TGTGCCAGCAGTGGGCGGATAATGAACACTGAAGCTTTCTTT. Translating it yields CASSGRIMNTEAFF. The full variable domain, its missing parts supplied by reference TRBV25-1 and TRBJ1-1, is EADIYQTPRYLVIGTGKKITLECSQTMGHDKMYWYQQDPGMELHLIHYSYGVNSTEKGDLSSESTVSRIRTEHFPLTLESARPSHTSQYLCASSGRIMNTEAFFGQGTRLTVV.

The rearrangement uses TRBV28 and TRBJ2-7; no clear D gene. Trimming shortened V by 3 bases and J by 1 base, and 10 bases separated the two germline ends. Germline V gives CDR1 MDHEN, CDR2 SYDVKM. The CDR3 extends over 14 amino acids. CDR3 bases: TGTGCCAGCAGTTTGGGAAGGCGGTCCTACGAGCAGTACTTC. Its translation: CASSLGRRSYEQYF.

This CDR3 is CASSPGQGEGELFF. The CDR3 coding sequence is TGTGCCAGCTCACCGGGACAGGGCGAGGGGGAGCTGTTTTTT. The chain recombines TRBV18 with TRBJ2-2, with 9 bases that match TRBD1. J lost 8 bases, V lost 3 bases, and 4 bases had no gene match. The germline gives CDR1 KGHSH, CDR2 LQKENI. This CDR3 has 14 amino acids.

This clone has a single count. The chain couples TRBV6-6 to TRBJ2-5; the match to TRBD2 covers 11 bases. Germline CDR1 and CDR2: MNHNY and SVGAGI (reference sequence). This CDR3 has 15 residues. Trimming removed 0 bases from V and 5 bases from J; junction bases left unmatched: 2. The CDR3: CASSYSLAGGETQYF. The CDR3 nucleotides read TGTGCCAGCAGTTACTCCCTAGCGGGGGGTGAGACCCAGTACTTC.